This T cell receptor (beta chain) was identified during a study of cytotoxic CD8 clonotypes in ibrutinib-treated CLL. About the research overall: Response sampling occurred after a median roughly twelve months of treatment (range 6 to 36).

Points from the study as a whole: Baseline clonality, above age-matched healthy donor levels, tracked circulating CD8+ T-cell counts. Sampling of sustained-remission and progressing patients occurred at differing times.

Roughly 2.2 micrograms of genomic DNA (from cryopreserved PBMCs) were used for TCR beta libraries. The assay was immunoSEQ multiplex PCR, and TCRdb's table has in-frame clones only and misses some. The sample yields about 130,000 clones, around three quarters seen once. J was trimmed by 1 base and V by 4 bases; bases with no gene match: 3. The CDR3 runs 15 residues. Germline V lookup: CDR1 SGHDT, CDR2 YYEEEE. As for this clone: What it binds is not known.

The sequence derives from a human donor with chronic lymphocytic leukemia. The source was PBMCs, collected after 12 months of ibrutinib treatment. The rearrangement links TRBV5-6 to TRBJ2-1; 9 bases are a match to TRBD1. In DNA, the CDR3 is TGTGCCAGCAGCGCGACAGGGGGTTCCTACAATGAGCAGTTCTTC. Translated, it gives CASSATGGSYNEQFF. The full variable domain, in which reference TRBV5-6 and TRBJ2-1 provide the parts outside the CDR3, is DAGVTQSPTHLIKTRGQQVTLRCSPKSGHDTVSWYQQALGQGPQFIFQYYEEEERQRGNFPDRFSGHQFPNYSSELNVNALLLGDSALYLCASSATGGSYNEQFFGPGTRLTVL.